The 12 T cell receptor beta chains listed next were all sequenced from one sample in a study of metastatic and nonmetastatic thyroid tumors. Every patient was untreated before thyroid surgery. TCRdb reprocessed the PCR reads via MiXCR. Of about 22,000 clones in the sample, less than 15% were seen once. The sample consisted of tumor tissue. The receptors come from a female donor with papillary thyroid cancer or a benign thyroid nodule (not recorded which). Some clones in this sample may be carry-over from other donors' samples.

Many counts were recorded for this clone. The J gene is TRBJ1-5, the V gene TRBV6-1, with 9 positions matching TRBD1. V shed 6 bases and J 5 bases; nucleotides not matched to a gene: 5. Germline V gene data show CDR1 as MNHNS and CDR2 as SASEGT. This CDR3 contains 14 residues. CDR3 DNA sequence: TGTGCCAGCAGAGATGACAGGGGGGATCAGCCCCAGCATTTT. Amino acid sequence: CASRDDRGDQPQHF.

This clone was recorded many times. The genes are TRBV6-1 and TRBJ2-3, with 11 bases that match TRBD2. V lost 6 bases to trimming and J lost 2 bases; unmatched junction nucleotides: 7. There are 16 residues in the CDR3. The germline V gene encodes CDR1 MNHNS and CDR2 SASEGT. The CDR3, as DNA: TGTGCCAGCAGACGGGGACTAGCGGATTTCACAGATACGCAGTATTTT. As protein: CASRRGLADFTDTQYF.

The sample holds many counts of this clone. V usage is TRBV19 and J usage is TRBJ1-2; TRBD1 aligns across 7 bases. Germline V lookup: CDR1 LNHDA, CDR2 SQIVND (reference sequence). CDR3 length: 14 residues. Trimming at V came to 4 bases and at J to 7 bases, leaving 9 bases not matched to a gene. As DNA, the CDR3 is TGTGCCAGTAGTACCGACAGGGCCCTGGCTGGCTACACCTTC. It is translated as CASSTDRALAGYTF. The full variable domain, rest sourced from reference TRBV19 and TRBJ1-2, is DGGITQSPKYLFRKEGQNVTLSCEQNLNHDAMYWYRQDPGQGLRLIYYSQIVNDFQKGDIAEGYSVSREKKESFPLTVTSAQKNPTAFYLCASSTDRALAGYTFGSGTRLTVV.

This clone was observed many times. This rearrangement joins TRBV5-6 to TRBJ2-7, with 8 bases matching TRBD2. V shed 4 bases, J shed 0 bases, and the junction held 3 bases outside the gene matches. Germline-derived CDR1 and CDR2 are SGHDT and YYEEEE. The CDR3 is 14 residues long. The CDR3 sequence: CASSVAGGSYEQYF. CDR3 bases: TGTGCCAGCAGCGTGGCGGGGGGCTCCTACGAGCAGTACTTC.

About this clone: Given a much more abundant clone one base away, this may be a read error. V usage is TRBV18 and J usage is TRBJ1-1; D gene unclear. CDR1 and CDR2 (germline): KGHSH, LQKENI. Trimming took 2 bases from V and 0 from J, leaving 10 bases between them. This CDR3 is 15 amino acids long. The CDR3 DNA reads TGTGCCAGCTCACCATCAAAGGGATTGAACACTGAAGCTTTCTTT. Its protein is CASSPSKGLNTEAFF.

This clone was seen ten or more times. The chain couples TRBV6-1 to TRBJ1-6, with D maybe TRBD1 (5 bases). V was trimmed by 7 bases and J by 8 bases, leaving 12 bases between them. The CDR3 is 13 residues long. Germline loops: CDR1 MNHNS, CDR2 SASEGT. Written as DNA, the CDR3 is TGTGCCAGCACCCAGGGCGGGTATTCACCCCTCCACTTT. Translating it yields CASTQGGYSPLHF.

The table lists this clone with many counts. The rearrangement joins TRBV19 to TRBJ2-3; TRBD1 matches 8 bases. Trimming at V came to 1 base and at J to 3 bases, leaving 6 bases not matched to a gene. This CDR3 has 16 amino acids. CDR1 LNHDA and CDR2 SQIVND come from the germline V gene (reference sequence). DNA of the CDR3: TGTGCCAGTAGTATAGGAGACAGGGGATGGACAGATACGCAGTATTTT. It codes for CASSIGDRGWTDTQYF.

Concerning this clone: Mismatch with germline at one junction end may stem from a read error. J is TRBJ2-7 and V is TRBV30, with D uncertain. CDR3 length: 14 amino acids. Germline V gene sequence: CDR1 GTSNPN, CDR2 SVGIG (reference sequence). This chain's CDR3 is CAWSVPVAVTRTDF. The CDR3, as DNA: TGTGCCTGGAGTGTCCCGGTGGCTGTCACTCGAACGGACTTC.

Details on this clone: Mismatch with germline at one junction end may stem from a read error. This sequence joins TRBV5-1 and TRBJ2-7, with D tentatively TRBD1 or TRBD2 (5 bases each). The CDR3 is made up of 14 amino acids. The germline gives CDR1 SGHRS, CDR2 YFSETQ. The CDR3: CASSLASGTYEHHF. CDR3 bases: TGCGCCAGCAGCTTGGCCTCCGGGACCTACGAGCATCACTTC.

This clone was picked up a small number of times. A read error may explain this, as a much larger clone is one base away. The chain employs TRBV14 and TRBJ2-1; 8 bases line up with TRBD2. Germline V gene lookup returns CDR1 SGHDN and CDR2 FVKESK. The CDR3 runs 15 residues. Germline trimming cut 4 bases from V and 12 bases from J; bases unmatched to any gene: 14. The CDR3 DNA sequence: TGTGCCAGCAGCCCTCCGGTACTAGCGGCCCGGGGGCAGTTCTTC. This sequence encodes CASSPPVLAARGQFF.

A few counts support this clone. The V call is TRBV7-2, the J call TRBJ2-7; D is uncertain. The CDR3 is made up of 13 amino acids. V lost 1 base, J lost 5 bases, and 9 bases lay in between. The germline gives CDR1 SGHTA, CDR2 FQGNSA. The CDR3 reads CASSLVFGDEQYF. CDR3 DNA sequence: TGTGCCAGCAGCTTAGTATTCGGCGACGAGCAGTACTTC. The variable domain in full, completed from reference TRBV7-2 and TRBJ2-7, reads GAGVSQSPSNKVTEKGKDVELRCDPISGHTALYWYRQSLGQGLEFLIYFQGNSAPDKSGLPSDRFSAERTGGSVSTLTIQRTQQEDSAVYLCASSLVFGDEQYFGPGTRLTVT.

In regard to this clone: A much more abundant neighbour one base away suggests this may be a read error. The chain recombines TRBV7-3 with TRBJ2-5, with unresolved D. Trimming took 1 base from V and 5 from J, leaving 8 bases between them. The CDR3 runs to 13 residues. CDR1 SGHTA and CDR2 FQGTGA come from the germline V gene. CDR3 nucleotide sequence: TGTGCCAGCAGCTTAAATGCCAGTGAGACCCAGTACTTC. Its protein product is CASSLNASETQYF.